The 21 T cell receptor beta chains in this list originate from one sample, sequenced in a study of Ad26.COV2.S vaccination and SARS-CoV-2 variants. As for treatment: about 20 received Ad26.COV2.S at low or high dose, single or two shots; a few received placebo; per-sample allocation not given. The study sampled participants on day 63 after the first vaccine or placebo injection. TCRdb's table, derived via immunoSEQ multiplex PCR, lists solely in-frame clones and lacks some. The sample has about 680,000 clones; more than 70% are singletons. The sequenced sample was peripheral blood, obtained in a trial of Ad26.COV2.S vaccine versus placebo. These receptors were collected from a person aged 18-60 years who received the Ad26.COV2.S COVID-19 vaccine or a placebo.

This chain uses TRBV11-2 with TRBJ2-5; TRBD1 matches at 8 bases. The germline CDR1 and CDR2 sequences are SGHAT and FQNNGV. The CDR3 totals 17 residues. V lost 4 bases, J lost 2 bases, and 12 bases stayed unmatched. For the CDR3, the DNA is TGTGCCAGCAGCTCTATCCTCGTGCGACAGGGGCAAGAGACCCAGTACTTC. This encodes CASSSILVRQGQETQYF.

The chain recombines TRBV6-5 with TRBJ1-4; TRBD1 might be the D (5 bases). The V and J ends lost 5 bases and 2 bases respectively, with 9 bases between them. The CDR3 extends over 14 amino acids. Germline CDR1 is MNHEY and CDR2 is SVGAGI. In DNA, the CDR3 is TGTGCCAGCAGTCCAGGGAGGACTAATGAAAAACTGTTTTTT. Its protein is CASSPGRTNEKLFF.

This clone has a single count. The gene calls are TRBV24-1 and TRBJ2-3; unclear D gene. The CDR3 has 17 residues. Trimming removed 3 bases at V and 0 bases at J, with 15 bases between. The germline V gene has CDR1 KGHDR and CDR2 SFDVKD. CDR3 loop: CATSDAPEGSSTDTQYF. CDR3 nucleotides: TGTGCCACCAGTGATGCCCCGGAAGGGTCGAGCACAGATACGCAGTATTTT.

The chain links TRBV19 to TRBJ2-6; D remains ambiguous. Germline assignment: CDR1 LNHDA and CDR2 SQIVND (reference sequence). This CDR3 spans 16 amino acids. Trimming stripped 5 bases from V and 0 bases from J, with 11 bases between. The CDR3 DNA reads TGTGCCAGTAGTGCATCCCTCCCCTCTGGGGCCAACGTCCTGACTTTC. It translates to CASSASLPSGANVLTF.

The chain has TRBV25-1 and TRBJ2-3; D gene uncertain. CDR1 and CDR2 from the germline V gene are MGHDK and SYGVNS. The length of the CDR3 is 11 residues. The V gene lost 7 bases and the J gene lost 5 bases, with 7 bases spanning the gap. The CDR3 nucleotides are TGTGCCAGCACGCAAGGAGATACGCAGTATTTT. It codes for CASTQGDTQYF.

The chain couples TRBV6-2 or TRBV6-3 to TRBJ2-7; possible D gene TRBD2, 5 bases. Trimming cost V 4 bases and J 3 bases, with 10 bases left between them. CDR1 MNHEY and CDR2 SVGEGT come from the germline V gene. This CDR3 has 13 residues. The CDR3 DNA is TGTGCCAGCAGTTCGCGGACTTTCTACGAGCAGTACTTC. This gives the protein CASSSRTFYEQYF.

Concerning this clone itself: This may be a read error: a much more frequent sequence differs by one nucleotide. The chain carries TRBV7-6 and TRBJ2-2; the D is unclear. Trimming left V 0 bases short and J 5 bases short, with 4 bases between. CDR3 size: 13 residues. Germline CDR1 and CDR2: SGHVS and FNYEAQ. The CDR3, as DNA: TGTGCCAGCAGCTTAGCGGGGACCGGGGAGCTGTTTTTT. As protein: CASSLAGTGELFF.

This sequence joins TRBV7-9 and TRBJ2-7, with 8 bases lining up with TRBD2. With V trimmed by 1 base and J by 0 bases, 5 bases remained unmatched. The CDR3 has 16 amino acids. Germline V gene lookup returns CDR1 SEHNR and CDR2 FQNEAQ (reference sequence). CDR3 coding DNA: TGTGCCAGCAGCTTAGTCACTAGCGGAGTCTCCTACGAGCAGTACTTC. It translates to CASSLVTSGVSYEQYF.

This chain uses TRBV19 with TRBJ2-5; 7 nucleotides agree with TRBD1. The germline CDR1 and CDR2 sequences are LNHDA and SQIVND (reference sequence). The CDR3 spans 13 residues. J lost 2 bases, V lost 6 bases, and 3 bases had no gene match. Written as DNA, the CDR3 is TGTGCCAGTAGGACGGGACAGCAAGAGACCCAGTACTTC. It is translated as CASRTGQQETQYF.

The chain carries TRBV5-1 and TRBJ1-2; D gene uncertain. The V end was cut by 1 base, the J end by 5 bases, with 9 bases between. There are 13 residues in the CDR3. Germline values: CDR1 SGHRS, CDR2 YFSETQ. CDR3 sequence reads: CASSLREEYGYTF. DNA for the CDR3: TGCGCCAGCAGCTTGAGGGAGGAGTATGGCTACACCTTC.

The chain joins TRBV19 to TRBJ2-5; D remains unclear. Germline lookup yields CDR1 LNHDA and CDR2 SQIVND (reference sequence). Trimming stripped 3 bases from V and 0 bases from J, with 5 bases between. The CDR3 consists of 13 residues. The CDR3 nucleotides read TGTGCCAGTAGTATCTTAGACCAAGAGACCCAGTACTTC. This translates into CASSILDQETQYF.

This clone was recorded a few times. The CDR3 DNA follows: TGTGCCAGTAGTATGGCGGGACACCTTCAGCCCCAGCATTTT. It encodes CASSMAGHLQPQHF. V usage is TRBV19 and J usage is TRBJ1-5; a possible D gene is TRBD1 (6 bases). CDR1 is LNHDA and CDR2 is SQIVND in the germline V gene (reference sequence). This CDR3 is 14 amino acids long. The ends were cut back, 3 bases at V and 6 bases at J, with 12 bases in the middle.

As regards this clone: Other DNA sequences of this sample code for an identical CDR3. The rearrangement joins TRBV5-1 to TRBJ2-5, with D unresolved. The V gene's germline CDR1 is SGHRS and CDR2 YFSETQ. Trimming removed 0 bases at V and 2 bases at J, with 5 bases between. The CDR3 is 13 amino acids. The CDR3 loop is CASSLASQETQYF. The CDR3, as DNA: TGCGCCAGCAGCTTGGCTTCTCAAGAGACCCAGTACTTC.

The chain recombines TRBV2 with TRBJ1-1, with D uncertain. This CDR3 is 14 amino acids long. V lost 2 bases, J lost 2 bases, and 9 bases lay in between. Germline V gene lookup returns CDR1 SNHLY and CDR2 FYNNEI. CDR3 sequence: CASSEWTVNTEAFF. The CDR3 DNA follows: TGTGCCAGCAGTGAATGGACGGTAAACACTGAAGCTTTCTTT.

The chain links TRBV18 to TRBJ2-1, with D uncertain. CDR3 length: 13 residues. CDR1 and CDR2 (germline): KGHSH, LQKENI. V lost 3 bases, J lost 5 bases, and 8 bases lay in between. CDR3 DNA: TGTGCCAGCTCACCCCCCGTTAACAATGAGCAGTTCTTC. Translating gives CASSPPVNNEQFF.

The CDR3 spells CSASRGYQETQYF. The CDR3, as DNA: TGCAGTGCTAGTCGGGGGTACCAAGAGACCCAGTACTTC. V usage is TRBV20-1 and J usage is TRBJ2-5; D is perhaps TRBD2 (6 bases). Germline values: CDR1 DFQATT, CDR2 SNEGSKA (reference sequence). CDR3 length: 13 amino acids. V lost 3 bases and J lost 0, with 8 bases in between.

This rearrangement joins TRBV19 to TRBJ2-7, with 8 bases fitting TRBD1. V trimming: 3 bases; J trimming: 7 bases; junction bases outside the gene matches: 8. The CDR3 extends over 14 amino acids. Looked up from germline, CDR1 is LNHDA and CDR2 is SQIVND (reference sequence). The CDR3 loop is CASSMVDREREQYF. The CDR3 region has the DNA TGTGCCAGTAGTATGGTGGACAGGGAGAGAGAGCAGTACTTC.

J is TRBJ2-7 and V is TRBV3-1 (or the pseudogene TRBV3-2), with 9 nucleotides matching TRBD1. The CDR3 is made up of 13 amino acids. CDR1 is LGHDT, CDR2 YNNKEL, per germline (reference sequence). Trimming took 6 bases from V and 2 from J; bases not matched to a gene: 2. The CDR3 coding sequence is TGTGCCAGCAGAGGACAGGGGACCTACGAGCAGTACTTC. Protein sequence: CASRGQGTYEQYF.

The gene calls are TRBV6-1 and TRBJ1-2, with a tentative D call TRBD1 (6 bases). With 7 bases removed from V and 5 bases from J, the gap between germline ends came to 14 bases. CDR3 length: 13 amino acids. Germline V gene sequence: CDR1 MNHNS, CDR2 SASEGT. This CDR3 is CASNHGGGYGYTF. In DNA, the CDR3 is TGTGCCAGCAACCACGGGGGCGGGTATGGCTACACCTTC.

V and J are TRBV28 and TRBJ1-5; tentatively, D is TRBD1 (6 bases). This CDR3 contains 16 residues. CDR1 is MDHEN and CDR2 is SYDVKM in the germline V gene. The V gene lost 3 bases and the J gene lost 3 bases, with 15 bases spanning the gap. The CDR3 region has the DNA TGTGCCAGCAGTTTCGGGGACAACATTATCAATCAGCCCCAGCATTTT. It specifies CASSFGDNIINQPQHF. Variable domain in full (rest from reference TRBV28 and TRBJ1-5): DVKVTQSSRYLVKRTGEKVFLECVQDMDHENMFWYRQDPGLGLRLIYFSYDVKMKEKGDIPEGYSVSREKKERFSLILESASTNQTSMYLCASSFGDNIINQPQHFGDGTRLSIL.

V usage is TRBV15 and J usage is TRBJ1-3; TRBD1 might be the D (6 bases). Looked up from germline, CDR1 is LNHNV and CDR2 is YYDKDF (reference sequence). The CDR3 is made up of 14 amino acids. V gave up 9 bases and J gave up 2 bases, with 14 bases separating them. CDR3 nucleotide sequence: TGTGCCACTCAGGGGATCGATGCTGGAAACACCATATATTTT. It encodes CATQGIDAGNTIYF.